These T cell receptor beta chains were read from a single sample in a study of blood T cells in healthy people across ages. TCRdb re-analysed the 5' RACE reads in MiXCR, keeping a single row per CDR3 protein. Of some 370,000 distinct CDR3 sequences listed, about half are singletons. Sequences were obtained from blood. These receptors were obtained from a man aged 55-75 years in good health. Both conserved end residues are part of each CDR3. Fields, in order: D gene, V gene, J gene, clone size, CDR3 DNA, CDR3 protein. A D gene is named only where the DNA matches it firmly. Part of the rows lack a size; the others show once, few, many or a class for expanded clones.

-,TRBV7-9,TRBJ2-1,-,TGTGCCAGCAGCCTTAGCGGCACTACACTCAATGAGCAGTTCTTC,CASSLSGTTLNEQFF
-,TRBV6-1,TRBJ2-7,few,TGTGCCAGCAGTGAACGGACTCCCCATCGGTACTTC,CASSERTPHRYF
-,TRBV6-5,TRBJ1-1,-,TGTGCCAGCAGACCGGAGGCCCTAGTGAGGAACAATGAAGCTTTCTTT,CASRPEALVRNNEAFF
TRBD1,TRBV18,TRBJ2-5,-,TGTGCCAGCTCTCCTCCGGGACAGTCGGGGACCCAGTACTTC,CASSPPGQSGTQYF
-,TRBV6-5,TRBJ1-1,-,TGTGCCAGCAGTTTATCCGGGACACAGAACACTGAAGCTTTCTTT,CASSLSGTQNTEAFF
-,TRBV7-2,TRBJ1-6,few,TGTGCCAGCAGCTTAGAAGGGACTGATTCACCCCTCCACTTT,CASSLEGTDSPLHF
TRBD1,TRBV20-1,TRBJ2-1,-,TGCAGTGCTAGTGGGGACAGGTTTGGCTACAATGAGCAGTTCTTC,CSASGDRFGYNEQFF
TRBD2,TRBV18,TRBJ2-1,-,TGTGCCAGCTCACCAAAAGGACTAGCGAAGGGATACAATGAGCAGTTCTTC,CASSPKGLAKGYNEQFF
TRBD1,TRBV20-1,TRBJ2-6,once,TGCAGTGCAAGACAGGGATCCTCCTCTGGGGCCAACGTCCTGACTTTC,CSARQGSSSGANVLTF
-,TRBV4-1,TRBJ1-2,-,TGCGCCAGCAGCCAAGACAGGTCCTATGGCTACACCTTC,CASSQDRSYGYTF
TRBD2,TRBV6-1,TRBJ2-7,few,TGTGCCAGCAGTGAGGCCGGGACTAGCGGGAGGTGGGAGCAGTACTTC,CASSEAGTSGRWEQYF
-,TRBV6-4,TRBJ2-1,-,TGTGCCAGCAGTGACTGGTCGAGGAGCTCCTACAATGAGCAGTTCTTC,CASSDWSRSSYNEQFF
TRBD2,TRBV4-1,TRBJ2-1,-,TGCGCCAGCAGCCAAGGGGACGGGGGGTACTCCTACAATGAGCAGTTCTTC,CASSQGDGGYSYNEQFF
TRBD1,TRBV29-1,TRBJ1-2,-,TGCAGCGTTGACTCCTGGGACAGGGGGCTAGGAGGCTACACCTTC,CSVDSWDRGLGGYTF
-,TRBV6-2/TRBV6-3,TRBJ2-3,few,TGTGCCAGCACCTACAGGGCCCCAGATACGCAGTATTTT,CASTYRAPDTQYF
-,TRBV3-1,TRBJ1-2,-,TGTGCCAGCAGCCAGGCCGGAAGGGCTCGGGCTAACTATGGCTACACCTTC,CASSQAGRARANYGYTF
TRBD2,TRBV20-1,TRBJ2-7,-,TGCAGTGCCGCCCCCTCCGGGACTAGCGACTACGAGCAGTACTTC,CSAAPSGTSDYEQYF
-,TRBV5-6,TRBJ2-1,-,TGTGCCAGCAGCTCAAGGGAACGGGAGTTCTTTGGCGGTGAGCAGTTCTTC,CASSSREREFFGGEQFF
TRBD2,TRBV20-1,TRBJ2-3,-,TGCAGTGCCGATCGGACTAGCGGTGATACGCAGTATTTT,CSADRTSGDTQYF
-,TRBV12-5,TRBJ2-3,-,TGTGCTAGTGGTCCAAGTTCTAGCACAGATACGCAGTATTTT,CASGPSSSTDTQYF
TRBD2,TRBV5-1,TRBJ2-4,few,TGCGCCAGCAGCCTGTCTAGCGGGAGAAACATTCAGTACTTC,CASSLSSGRNIQYF
-,TRBV20-1,TRBJ2-4,-,TGCAGCGCTAGAGAAGATCCGACCAAAAACATTCAGTACTTC,CSAREDPTKNIQYF
-,TRBV10-3,TRBJ2-3,-,TGTGCCATCAGTGAGTCGCTGCGCCCGATCGCAACAGATACGCAGTATTTT,CAISESLRPIATDTQYF
-,TRBV7-9,TRBJ2-7,-,TGTGCCAGCAGCCGAACCGTAGACACCCTCGAGCAGTACTTC,CASSRTVDTLEQYF
TRBD1,TRBV20-1,TRBJ2-3,-,TGCAGTGCTAGAGATTTGGGACAGGTCCCGACAGATACGCAGTATTTT,CSARDLGQVPTDTQYF
-,TRBV20-1,TRBJ2-5,-,TGCAGTGCTAGGACACCAGCGCGGGCCGGGGAGACCCAGTACTTC,CSARTPARAGETQYF
-,TRBV12-3/TRBV12-4,TRBJ1-2,-,TGTGCCAGCAGCCCGGCAACTCAGCCCAACTATGGCTACACCTTC,CASSPATQPNYGYTF
-,TRBV20-1,TRBJ1-5,-,TGCAGTGCTAGAGAACTAGGGGACCTTAGCAATCAGCCCCAGCATTTT,CSARELGDLSNQPQHF
TRBD1,TRBV20-1,TRBJ2-5,many,TGCAGTGCTACGAATCCGGGACAGGGGGCTGGAGAGACCCAGTACTTC,CSATNPGQGAGETQYF
-,TRBV27,TRBJ1-2,-,TGTGCCAGCAGTTTTCGAACAGGGAGTAGGAACTATGGCTACACCTTC,CASSFRTGSRNYGYTF
TRBD2,TRBV7-2,TRBJ2-7,-,TGTGCCAGCAGTAGACTAGCGGGCACCTACGAGCAGTACTTC,CASSRLAGTYEQYF
TRBD2,TRBV7-2,TRBJ2-5,-,TGTGCCAGCAGCTTGGGGGGGGTAATTAGTCGAGAGACCCAGTACTTC,CASSLGGVISRETQYF